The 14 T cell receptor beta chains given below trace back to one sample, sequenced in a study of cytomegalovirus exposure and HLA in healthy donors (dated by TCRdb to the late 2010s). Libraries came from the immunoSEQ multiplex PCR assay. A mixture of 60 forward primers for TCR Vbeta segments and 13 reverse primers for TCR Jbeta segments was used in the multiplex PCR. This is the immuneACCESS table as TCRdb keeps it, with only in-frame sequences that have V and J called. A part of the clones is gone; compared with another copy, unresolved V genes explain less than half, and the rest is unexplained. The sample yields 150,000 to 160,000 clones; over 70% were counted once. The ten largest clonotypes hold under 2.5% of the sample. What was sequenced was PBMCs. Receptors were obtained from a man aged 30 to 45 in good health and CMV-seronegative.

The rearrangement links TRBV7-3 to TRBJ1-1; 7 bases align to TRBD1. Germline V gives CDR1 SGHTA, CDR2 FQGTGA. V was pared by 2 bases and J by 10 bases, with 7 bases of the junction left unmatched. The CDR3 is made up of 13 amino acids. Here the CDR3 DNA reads TGTGCCAGCAGCTTAGAGAGGGGGCGGCTAGCTTTCTTT. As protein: CASSLERGRLAFF.

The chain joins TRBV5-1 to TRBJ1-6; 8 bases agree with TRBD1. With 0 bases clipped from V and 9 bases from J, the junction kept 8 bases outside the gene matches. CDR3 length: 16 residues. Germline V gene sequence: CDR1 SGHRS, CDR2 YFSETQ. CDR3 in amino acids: CASSLDGQGGRSPLHF. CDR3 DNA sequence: TGCGCCAGCAGCTTGGATGGACAGGGAGGCCGTTCACCCCTCCACTTT.

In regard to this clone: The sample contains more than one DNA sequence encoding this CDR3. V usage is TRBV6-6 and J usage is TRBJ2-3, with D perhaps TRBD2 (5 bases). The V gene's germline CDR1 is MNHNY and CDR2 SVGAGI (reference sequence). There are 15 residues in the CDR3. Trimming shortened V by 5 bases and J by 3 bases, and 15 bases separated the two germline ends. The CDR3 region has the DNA TGTGCCAGCAGTACCCCTGGTCGGGGTACAGATACGCAGTATTTT. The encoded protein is CASSTPGRGTDTQYF.

CDR3 bases: TGTGCCAGCAGCGTAGGGACAGATCAAGAGACCCAGTACTTC. As protein: CASSVGTDQETQYF. V usage is TRBV9 and J usage is TRBJ2-5; D may be TRBD1 (6 bases). The germline V gene encodes CDR1 SGDLS and CDR2 YYNGEE. The CDR3 covers 14 residues. The V end lost 0 bases, the J end lost 2 bases, and 8 bases lay between the germline ends.

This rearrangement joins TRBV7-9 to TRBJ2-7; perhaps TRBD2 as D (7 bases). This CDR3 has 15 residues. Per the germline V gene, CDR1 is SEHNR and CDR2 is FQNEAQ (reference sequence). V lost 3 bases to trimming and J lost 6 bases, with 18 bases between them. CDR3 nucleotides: TGTGCCAGCAGCTTGACCATCGGGGGGCTAGGCGAGCAGTACTTC. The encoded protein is CASSLTIGGLGEQYF.

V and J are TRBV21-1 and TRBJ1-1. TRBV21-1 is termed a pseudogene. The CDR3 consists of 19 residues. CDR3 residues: CAGEISEGLPLPPSTEAFF. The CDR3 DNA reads TGTGCCGGCGAAATCTCGGAGGGATTGCCCCTGCCCCCCTCCACTGAAGCTTTCTTT.

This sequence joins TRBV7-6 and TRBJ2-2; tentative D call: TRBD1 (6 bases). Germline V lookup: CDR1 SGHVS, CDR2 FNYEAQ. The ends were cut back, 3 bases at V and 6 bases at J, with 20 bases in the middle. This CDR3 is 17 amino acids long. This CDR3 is CASSFQFGTTGAGELFF. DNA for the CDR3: TGTGCCAGCAGCTTCCAATTCGGGACAACGGGCGCCGGGGAGCTGTTTTTT.

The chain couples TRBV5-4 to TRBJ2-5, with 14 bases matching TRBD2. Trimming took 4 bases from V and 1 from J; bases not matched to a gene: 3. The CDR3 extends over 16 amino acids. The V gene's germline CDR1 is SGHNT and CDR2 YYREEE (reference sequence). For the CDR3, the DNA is TGTGCCAGCAGCGGGACTAGCGGGGGCCTCCAAGAGACCCAGTACTTC. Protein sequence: CASSGTSGGLQETQYF.

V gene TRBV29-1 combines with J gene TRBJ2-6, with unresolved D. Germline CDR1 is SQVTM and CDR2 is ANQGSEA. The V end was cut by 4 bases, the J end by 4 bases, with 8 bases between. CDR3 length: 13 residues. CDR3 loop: CSVGSVGANVLTF. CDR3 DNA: TGCAGCGTTGGGTCGGTGGGGGCCAACGTCCTGACTTTC. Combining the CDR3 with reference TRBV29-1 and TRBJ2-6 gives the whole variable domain SAVISQKPSRDICQRGTSLTIQCQVDSQVTMMFWYRQQPGQSLTLIATANQGSEATYESGFVIDKFPISRPNLTFSTLTVSNMSPEDSSIYLCSVGSVGANVLTFGAGSRLTVL.

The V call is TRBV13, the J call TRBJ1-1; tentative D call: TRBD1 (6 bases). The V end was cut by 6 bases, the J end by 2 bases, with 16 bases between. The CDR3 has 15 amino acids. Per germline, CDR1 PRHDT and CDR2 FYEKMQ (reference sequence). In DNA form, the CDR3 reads TGTGCCAGCAGAACCCGGGGGGGGCTCAACACTGAAGCTTTCTTT. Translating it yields CASRTRGGLNTEAFF.

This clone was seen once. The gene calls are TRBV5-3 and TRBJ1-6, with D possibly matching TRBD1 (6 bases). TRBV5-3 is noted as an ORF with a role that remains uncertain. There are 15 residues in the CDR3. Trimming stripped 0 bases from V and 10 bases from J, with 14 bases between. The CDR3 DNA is TGTGCCAGAAGCTTGGGGCAGGGGATTCGGTCACCCCTCCACTTT. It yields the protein CARSLGQGIRSPLHF.

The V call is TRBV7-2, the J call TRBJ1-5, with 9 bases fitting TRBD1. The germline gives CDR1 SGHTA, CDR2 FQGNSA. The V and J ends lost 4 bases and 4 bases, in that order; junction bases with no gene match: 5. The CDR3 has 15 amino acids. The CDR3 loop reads CASSWGQGGNQPQHF. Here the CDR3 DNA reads TGTGCCAGCAGCTGGGGACAGGGAGGTAATCAGCCCCAGCATTTT.

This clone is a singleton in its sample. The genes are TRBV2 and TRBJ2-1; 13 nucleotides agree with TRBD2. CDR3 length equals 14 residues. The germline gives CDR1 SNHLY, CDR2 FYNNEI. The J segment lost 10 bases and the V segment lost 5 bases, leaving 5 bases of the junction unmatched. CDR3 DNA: TGTGCCAGCAGTCCACCGGGACTAGCGGGAGAGCAGTTCTTC. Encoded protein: CASSPPGLAGEQFF.

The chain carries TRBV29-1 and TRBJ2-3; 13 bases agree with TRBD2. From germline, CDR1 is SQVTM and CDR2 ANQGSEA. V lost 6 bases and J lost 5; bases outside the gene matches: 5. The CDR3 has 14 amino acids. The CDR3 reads CSVRGLAGEDTQYF. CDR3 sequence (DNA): TGCAGCGTACGCGGACTAGCGGGGGAAGATACGCAGTATTTT.